This TCR beta chain stems from a study of shared clonotypes between healthy human individuals. The wider study: Samples came from a couple of female and three male donors aged 18 to 49.

The CDR3 runs to 13 residues. Germline loops: CDR1 WNHNN, CDR2 SYGVQD (reference sequence). The V gene end was trimmed by 3 bases and the J gene end by 8 bases; junction bases not matched to a gene: 2. An assay was performed, and its level was deep. An approximately 220 ng quantity of DNA, some 30,000 T cell genomes, went into the sorted-subset replicate PCRs. Repertoires were generated with immunoSEQ multiplex PCR, while TCRdb's copy carries only in-frame clones and drops some. The sample lists around 720,000 clones, roughly 73% seen once, with roughly 2% in the top ten. Sequencing was carried out using memory CD4+ T cells sorted from blood. Subset: CD45RA-negative fraction. The gene calls are TRBV10-1 and TRBJ1-4; 8 bases are a match to TRBD1. The TCR was taken from a woman in her twenties or thirties in good health. The CDR3 protein is CASSDGQGEKLFF. CDR3 DNA: TGCGCCAGCAGTGATGGACAGGGCGAAAAACTGTTTTTT.